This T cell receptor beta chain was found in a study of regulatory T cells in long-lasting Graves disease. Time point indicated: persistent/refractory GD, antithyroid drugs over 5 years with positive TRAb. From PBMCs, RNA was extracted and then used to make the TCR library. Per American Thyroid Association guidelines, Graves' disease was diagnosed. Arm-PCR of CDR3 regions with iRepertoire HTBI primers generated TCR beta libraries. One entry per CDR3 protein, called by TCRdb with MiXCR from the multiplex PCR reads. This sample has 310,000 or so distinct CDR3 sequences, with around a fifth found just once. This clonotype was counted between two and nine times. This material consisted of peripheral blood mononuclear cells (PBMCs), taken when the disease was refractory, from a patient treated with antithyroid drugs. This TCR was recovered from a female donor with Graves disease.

The CDR3 coding sequence is TGCGCCAGCAGCTTGAGAGAACAGCCCAACACCGGGGAGCTGTTTTTT. It yields the protein CASSLREQPNTGELFF. The rearrangement joins TRBV5-1 to TRBJ2-2; D is undetermined. Germline V gives CDR1 SGHRS, CDR2 YFSETQ. V lost 1 base and J 2 bases, leaving 12 bases between the germline ends. The CDR3 sequence is 16 residues long.